Shown below are 18 T cell receptor beta chains from a single sample sequenced in a study of Ad26.COV2.S vaccination and SARS-CoV-2 variants. Treatment denoted: 15 to 20 received Ad26.COV2.S at low or high dose, single or two shots; roughly five received placebo; per-sample allocation not given. On day 63 after the first injection, vaccine and placebo recipients gave samples. Only in-frame clones appear in the TCRdb table, and some are missing; sequencing was by immunoSEQ multiplex PCR. Found here are fewer than 800,000 clones, more than 80% of them singletons; the top ten hold over 1.3%. The starting material was peripheral blood, obtained in a trial of Ad26.COV2.S vaccine versus placebo. The source of these receptors is a person between 18 and 65 years old who received the Ad26.COV2.S COVID-19 vaccine or a placebo.

The gene calls are TRBV7-2 and TRBJ2-1, with 7 bases that match TRBD2. In germline, CDR1 is SGHTA, CDR2 FQGNSA. Trimming at V came to 5 bases and at J to 6 bases, leaving 7 bases not matched to a gene. The CDR3 contains 14 residues. The CDR3, as DNA: TGTGCCAGCAGCCGCACCGGGACTACCAATGAGCAGTTCTTC. The encoded protein is CASSRTGTTNEQFF.

The rearrangement joins TRBV6-5 to TRBJ2-7; D is perhaps TRBD1 or TRBD2 (5 bases each). Germline V gene data show CDR1 as MNHEY and CDR2 as SVGAGI. CDR3 length equals 12 residues. Trimming took off 5 bases at V and 6 bases at J, with 11 bases between the two ends. The CDR3 DNA sequence: TGTGCCAGCAGTCTAGACAGCGGCGAGCAGTACTTC. This codes for CASSLDSGEQYF.

The rearrangement links TRBV29-1 to TRBJ2-1; D is perhaps TRBD1 (6 bases). V lost 3 bases and J 5 bases, leaving 14 bases between the germline ends. Germline lookup yields CDR1 SQVTM and CDR2 ANQGSEA. The CDR3 contains 14 residues. CDR3 coding DNA: TGCAGCGTTGAGCTGGGACAACCTGACAATGAGCAGTTCTTC. Protein: CSVELGQPDNEQFF.

The chain has TRBV25-1 and TRBJ1-3; TRBD1 is a possible D gene (5 bases). V shed 11 bases and J shed 0 bases, with 14 bases lying between them. This CDR3 spans 14 amino acids. Germline loops: CDR1 MGHDK, CDR2 SYGVNS. CDR3 loop: CASEYGGSGNTIYF. The CDR3 DNA reads TGTGCCTCTGAATACGGGGGCTCTGGAAACACCATATATTTT.

The chain has TRBV7-2 and TRBJ2-5, with D possibly matching TRBD2 (6 bases). Germline CDR1 and CDR2: SGHTA and FQGNSA. This CDR3 is built from 15 residues. V dropped 1 base and J dropped 0 bases, with 9 bases sitting between them. In DNA form, the CDR3 reads TGTGCCAGCAGCTTAGGACCGGGGGACCAAGAGACCCAGTACTTC. This sequence encodes CASSLGPGDQETQYF.

The gene calls are TRBV27 and TRBJ1-6; TRBD1 might be the D (5 bases). Trimming removed 3 bases from V and 4 bases from J, with 16 bases in between. Germline loops: CDR1 MNHEY, CDR2 SMNVEV (reference sequence). The CDR3 contains 17 residues. The DNA for the CDR3 is TGTGCCAGCAGTTTTATCTGGGGGAACGATTATAATTCACCCCTCCACTTT. Encoded protein: CASSFIWGNDYNSPLHF.

The chain couples TRBV4-1 to TRBJ1-5; no clear D. The CDR3 is 16 amino acids. V was cut by 1 base and J by 0 bases, with 10 bases left in between. Germline V gene sequence: CDR1 MGHRA, CDR2 YSYEKL. The CDR3 reads CASSQVLTDSNQPQHF. Written as DNA, the CDR3 is TGCGCCAGCAGCCAAGTTCTGACCGATAGCAATCAGCCCCAGCATTTT.

The rearrangement links TRBV2 to TRBJ2-3; 11 bases map to TRBD1. This CDR3 is 16 amino acids long. Germline V gene data show CDR1 as SNHLY and CDR2 as FYNNEI. J was trimmed by 2 bases and V by 4 bases; bases with no gene match: 5. CDR3 DNA: TGTGCCAGCAGTGGAGGACAGGGGGCGTCCACAGATACGCAGTATTTT. It specifies CASSGGQGASTDTQYF.

The chain combines TRBV10-1 with TRBJ2-1, with 9 bases fitting TRBD2. CDR1 WNHNN and CDR2 SYGVQD come from the germline V gene (reference sequence). This CDR3 has 16 residues. Germline trimming cut 10 bases from V and 10 bases from J; bases unmatched to any gene: 20. This CDR3 reads CANVGYCGGVPGEQFF. In DNA form, the CDR3 reads TGCGCCAACGTCGGGTATTGCGGGGGGGTCCCTGGGGAGCAGTTCTTC.

This chain connects TRBV5-4 to TRBJ2-6; D might be TRBD1 (5 bases). Deletions cut 5 bases from V and 4 bases from J, with 16 bases between. Germline V lookup: CDR1 SGHNT, CDR2 YYREEE (reference sequence). This CDR3 spans 16 amino acids. The CDR3 sequence is CASRANPGSGANVLTF. DNA of the CDR3: TGTGCCAGCAGGGCCAATCCAGGGTCCGGGGCCAACGTCCTGACTTTC.

CDR3 bases: TGTGCCACCTTTAGGGACCCCAGCTCCTACAATGAGCAGTTCTTC. Residues: CATFRDPSSYNEQFF. The chain combines TRBV5-4 with TRBJ2-1; D is tentatively TRBD1 or TRBD2 (5 bases each). Trimming removed 9 bases at V and 0 bases at J, with 16 bases between. Germline CDR1 is SGHNT and CDR2 is YYREEE (reference sequence). The CDR3 contains 15 residues.

V and J are TRBV18 and TRBJ2-3; TRBD2 agrees at 9 bases. The V and J ends lost 3 bases and 2 bases, in that order; junction bases with no gene match: 9. The CDR3 spans 17 residues. Germline V gives CDR1 KGHSH, CDR2 LQKENI. The chain's CDR3 is CASSPYRSGRPTDTQYF. CDR3 DNA sequence: TGTGCCAGCTCACCGTACCGTAGCGGGAGACCCACAGATACGCAGTATTTT.

This clone was counted a few times. The rearrangement links TRBV5-4 to TRBJ1-5; D gene uncertain. The CDR3 spans 11 residues. V was pared by 4 bases and J by 6 bases, with 5 bases between. Germline CDR1 is SGHNT and CDR2 is YYREEE (reference sequence). CDR3 DNA sequence: TGTGCCAGCAGCCTAGGTCAGCCCCAGCATTTT. It encodes CASSLGQPQHF.

The V gene is TRBV28, the J gene TRBJ1-2; no clear D gene. Germline V gene lookup returns CDR1 MDHEN and CDR2 SYDVKM. The CDR3 sequence is 14 residues long. Trimming removed 3 bases from V and 5 bases from J, with 13 bases in between. For the CDR3, the DNA is TGTGCCAGCAGTTTCACGACTACGTTATATGGCTACACCTTC. Protein: CASSFTTTLYGYTF.

The chain combines TRBV5-1 with TRBJ2-2; 7 bases match TRBD1. The CDR3 is 16 amino acids. After removal of 0 bases from V and 1 base from J, the junction contained 3 bases not matched to a gene. From germline, CDR1 is SGHRS and CDR2 YFSETQ. This chain's CDR3 is CASSLARTGNTGELFF. DNA for the CDR3: TGCGCCAGCAGCTTGGCCAGGACAGGGAACACCGGGGAGCTGTTTTTT.

The gene calls are TRBV11-2 and TRBJ2-2; D remains unclear. The ends were cut back, 3 bases at V and 0 bases at J, with 8 bases in the middle. CDR1 and CDR2 (germline): SGHAT, FQNNGV. The CDR3 is 15 amino acids. CDR3 in amino acids: CASSLRRTNTGELFF. The CDR3 DNA is TGTGCCAGCAGCTTGCGCAGGACGAACACCGGGGAGCTGTTTTTT.

The chain uses TRBV27 and TRBJ1-2, with a possible D match to TRBD1 (6 bases). CDR1 is MNHEY and CDR2 is SMNVEV in the germline V gene (reference sequence). The CDR3 loop spans 13 amino acids. V was shortened by 6 bases and J by 4 bases, with 12 bases between the two germline ends. The CDR3 is CASSWGPFYGYTF. The CDR3 DNA sequence: TGTGCCAGCAGCTGGGGGCCTTTCTATGGCTACACCTTC.

The rearrangement joins TRBV5-6 to TRBJ1-1, with 12 bases that match TRBD1. Germline CDR1 reads SGHDT; CDR2 reads YYEEEE. V lost 3 bases and J lost 8; bases outside the gene matches: 8. The CDR3 covers 15 residues. The CDR3 here is CASSWPGTGGPEAFF. The CDR3 region has the DNA TGTGCCAGCAGCTGGCCCGGGACAGGGGGCCCGGAAGCTTTCTTT.